What follows are 18 T cell receptor beta chains derived from one specimen sequenced in a study of cytomegalovirus exposure and HLA in healthy donors. Primers for the PCR totalled 60 Vbeta and 13 Jbeta. Repertoires were generated with immunoSEQ multiplex PCR, while TCRdb's copy carries only in-frame clones and drops some. The sample consists of 110,000 to 150,000 clones, approximately 70% of them appearing once. The sequenced sample was PBMCs. These receptors came from a woman in her fifties or sixties in good health and CMV-seropositive.

This clone was observed a handful of times. The J gene is TRBJ2-1, the V gene TRBV29-1, with a tentative D call TRBD1 (6 bases). The germline CDR1 and CDR2 sequences are SQVTM and ANQGSEA. This CDR3 region has 11 residues. V shed 7 bases and J shed 7 bases, with 11 bases lying between them. CDR3 sequence: CSATGLNEQFF. CDR3 nucleotides: TGCAGCGCCACAGGGTTGAATGAGCAGTTCTTC.

The V call is TRBV2, the J call TRBJ2-4, with D possibly being TRBD1 (6 bases). The germline CDR1 and CDR2 sequences are SNHLY and FYNNEI. The CDR3 sequence is 16 residues long. V was shortened by 5 bases and J by 0 bases, with 14 bases between the two germline ends. CDR3 coding DNA: TGTGCCAGCAGTTCTCAGGGGCTCCTAGCCAAAAACATTCAGTACTTC. It codes for CASSSQGLLAKNIQYF.

The chain couples TRBV5-6 to TRBJ2-1, with 9 nucleotides matching TRBD2. The length of the CDR3 is 16 residues. The ends lost 4 bases at V and 0 bases at J; junction bases unmatched: 5. CDR1 and CDR2 from the germline V gene are SGHDT and YYEEEE. In nucleotides, the CDR3 is TGTGCCAGCAGCCTACTTAGCGGGAGCTCCTACAATGAGCAGTTCTTC. Residues: CASSLLSGSSYNEQFF.

This chain connects TRBV6-1 to TRBJ1-1, with D unclear. CDR1 and CDR2 (germline): MNHNS, SASEGT. The CDR3 contains 13 residues. Trimming took 7 bases from V and 4 from J, leaving 13 bases between them. This CDR3 is CASTNLGSTEAFF. The DNA for the CDR3 is TGTGCCAGCACCAACTTAGGGAGCACTGAAGCTTTCTTT.

The CDR3 DNA follows: TGTGCCAGCAGTTTATGGGGTCGGGGAGTTTCAGATACGCAGTATTTT. Translating it yields CASSLWGRGVSDTQYF. This chain connects TRBV28 to TRBJ2-3; D perhaps matches TRBD2 (5 bases). CDR3 length equals 16 residues. Trimming took off 0 bases at V and 4 bases at J, with 14 bases between the two ends. Germline CDR1 MDHEN, CDR2 SYDVKM.

This rearrangement joins TRBV10-3 to TRBJ2-7; 7 bases map to TRBD1. J gave up 2 bases and V 6 bases, and 7 bases lay outside the gene matches. CDR1 is ENHRY, CDR2 SYGVKD, per germline. The CDR3 runs to 14 residues. The CDR3 region has the DNA TGTGCCATCAGCGAGGGGGCGAACCCCTACGAGCAGTACTTC. Protein sequence: CAISEGANPYEQYF.

Details on this clone: The same CDR3 also results from other DNA sequences found in this sample. This rearrangement joins TRBV18 to TRBJ2-5; the match to TRBD2 covers 9 bases. Germline V gene lookup returns CDR1 KGHSH and CDR2 LQKENI. This CDR3 has 13 amino acids. The junction had 4 bases not matched to a gene; V was cut back by 6 bases and J by 5 bases. The CDR3 spells CASSPGLAETQYF. CDR3 in DNA: TGTGCCAGCTCCCCTGGACTAGCGGAGACCCAGTACTTC.

The chain couples TRBV29-1 to TRBJ2-7; TRBD2 aligns across 9 bases. Germline V gene data show CDR1 as SQVTM and CDR2 as ANQGSEA. This CDR3 spans 15 amino acids. The trim removed 3 bases at V and 1 base at J, leaving 7 bases unmatched. CDR3 protein: CSVEGAGGGSYEQYF. CDR3 nucleotide sequence: TGCAGCGTTGAGGGAGCGGGAGGTGGATCCTACGAGCAGTACTTC.

V gene TRBV28 combines with J gene TRBJ1-1; D ambiguous. The CDR3 length is 16 residues. Germline CDR1 is MDHEN and CDR2 is SYDVKM. Trimming removed 3 bases at V and 1 base at J, with 15 bases between. The CDR3 sequence is CASSFGLAEGNTEAFF. The DNA for the CDR3 is TGTGCCAGCAGTTTTGGGTTAGCTGAGGGGAACACTGAAGCTTTCTTT.

The rearrangement joins TRBV2 to TRBJ2-2; TRBD2 matches at 10 bases. Losses at the gene ends were 6 bases for V and 4 bases for J; bases not matched to a gene: 8. The CDR3 extends over 16 amino acids. Germline values: CDR1 SNHLY, CDR2 FYNNEI. In nucleotides, the CDR3 is TGTGCCAGCAGCCGTACTAGCGGGATCGGCACCGGGGAGCTGTTTTTT. Its protein is CASSRTSGIGTGELFF.

This chain connects TRBV14 to TRBJ2-2; D might be TRBD2 (6 bases). Germline-derived CDR1 and CDR2 are SGHDN and FVKESK. The CDR3 length is 15 residues. V was shortened by 4 bases and J by 1 base, with 10 bases between the two germline ends. This CDR3 is CASSREVGNTGELFF. The DNA of the CDR3 is TGTGCCAGCAGCCGGGAGGTTGGGAACACCGGGGAGCTGTTTTTT.

Concerning this clone: This same CDR3 is encoded by further DNA sequences in the sample. The CDR3 nucleotides are TGTGCCAGCAGCTTGGGAGGCGGCACCGGGGAGCTGTTTTTT. Its translation: CASSLGGGTGELFF. The genes are TRBV5-6 and TRBJ2-2; D is uncertain. Germline V gives CDR1 SGHDT, CDR2 YYEEEE. The CDR3 sequence is 14 residues long. Between the trimmed V and J ends, which lost 0 bases and 4 bases, there was a span of 7 bases.

The chain employs TRBV2 and TRBJ1-3, with 8 nucleotides matching TRBD1. This CDR3 is built from 16 residues. In germline, CDR1 is SNHLY, CDR2 FYNNEI. V lost 0 bases to trimming and J lost 5 bases; unmatched junction nucleotides: 6. In nucleotides, the CDR3 is TGTGCCAGCAGTGAAGCAACAGGGGGTATTAGAAACACCATATATTTT. This sequence encodes CASSEATGGIRNTIYF. Full variable domain (missing parts from reference TRBV2 and TRBJ1-3): EPEVTQTPSHQVTQMGQEVILRCVPISNHLYFYWYRQILGQKVEFLVSFYNNEISEKSEIFDDQFSVERPDGSNFTLKIRSTKLEDSAMYFCASSEATGGIRNTIYFGEGSWLTVV.

The CDR3 DNA reads as TGTGCCAGCAGCTTGGCGGGTAGCGGGACCTTGTTGTATTTT. Translation: CASSLAGSGTLLYF. The chain uses TRBV5-6 and TRBJ2-3, with 8 bases lining up with TRBD2. The length of the CDR3 is 14 residues. V dropped 0 bases and J dropped 14; count of bases not matched to a gene: 11. Germline V gene lookup returns CDR1 SGHDT and CDR2 YYEEEE.

The rearrangement links TRBV6-6 to TRBJ1-2, with TRBD1 matching 9 bases. J gave up 8 bases and V 2 bases, and 9 bases lay outside the gene matches. Germline CDR1 is MNHNY and CDR2 is SVGAGI (reference sequence). The CDR3 covers 15 residues. The CDR3 bases are TGTGCCAGCAGTTACCCCCCCACAGGGGGCTCGGGCTACACCTTC. Residues: CASSYPPTGGSGYTF.

A note on this clone: The same CDR3 is also encoded by other DNA sequences in this sample. This chain joins TRBV5-1 and TRBJ1-3, with D uncertain. The CDR3 runs to 14 residues. Trimming took 0 bases from V and 2 from J, leaving 6 bases between them. The V gene's germline CDR1 is SGHRS and CDR2 YFSETQ. The CDR3 spells CASSLDGTGNTIYF. The CDR3 DNA reads TGCGCCAGCAGCTTGGACGGTACTGGAAACACCATATATTTT.

The chain recombines TRBV6-5 with TRBJ2-7; D unresolved. CDR3 length: 12 residues. CDR1 is MNHEY and CDR2 is SVGAGI in the germline V gene. Trimming shortened V by 7 bases and J by 0 bases, and 7 bases separated the two germline ends. The CDR3 DNA follows: TGTGCCAGCATGGGCAGCTCCTACGAGCAGTACTTC. Protein: CASMGSSYEQYF.

The genes are TRBV2 and TRBJ1-1; D is unresolved. V lost 3 bases and J 7 bases, leaving 18 bases between the germline ends. This CDR3 spans 15 amino acids. Per the germline V gene, CDR1 is SNHLY and CDR2 is FYNNEI. The CDR3 DNA is TGTGCCAGCAGTGATTTAAACATAGGAGGAATTGAAGCTTTCTTT. This codes for CASSDLNIGGIEAFF. Based on the CDR3 plus reference TRBV2 and TRBJ1-1, the full variable domain is EPEVTQTPSHQVTQMGQEVILRCVPISNHLYFYWYRQILGQKVEFLVSFYNNEISEKSEIFDDQFSVERPDGSNFTLKIRSTKLEDSAMYFCASSDLNIGGIEAFFGQGTRLTVV.